This T cell receptor (beta chain) was identified during a study of prognosis after radiotherapy for stage I lung cancer. Germline loops: CDR1 LNHNV, CDR2 YYDKDF (reference sequence). This CDR3 is built from 15 residues. Between the trimmed V and J ends, which lost 0 bases and 5 bases, there was a span of 13 bases. Using two-round multiplex PCR, the authors amplified TCR beta CDR3 from genomic DNA. Primers specific to each TRBV and TRBJ gene drove first-round PCR. Second-round PCR employed universal primers. TCRdb itself ran the multiplex PCR reads through MiXCR, one entry per CDR3 protein. The sample lists 45,000 to 70,000 distinct CDR3 sequences, approximately 25% seen once, with under 10% in the top ten. Prior chemotherapy, radiotherapy and other malignancies were absent; CT and PET/CT showed node-negative disease. This clonotype has a count of ten or more.

The sequence came from a donor aged 50 or older with non-small cell lung cancer. The chain uses TRBV15 and TRBJ2-5; possibly TRBD1 for D (5 bases). The material sequenced was PBMCs, taken before or after stereotactic body radiation therapy (not recorded which). The CDR3 DNA is TGTGCCACCAGCAGAGATGGACACCTGGGCGAGACCCAGTACTTC. Translating it yields CATSRDGHLGETQYF.